This T cell receptor (beta chain) was documented in a study of blood T cells in healthy people across ages. On the study more broadly: Template switching retrieved approximately one barcoded beta molecule for each two T cells. Study-wide results and caveats: Higher diversity, along with more naive CD4+ cells, distinguished long-lived donors from aged donors.

Remarks on this clonotype: Its antigen is unidentified.

Together with a sample-barcoded 5' primer, a J-beta primer mix was included in a second PCR lasting about 7 to 11 cycles. Through a template-switch adaptor with 12 random nucleotides, each cDNA molecule received a tag. TCRdb fed the 5' RACE reads into MiXCR, producing one record per CDR3 protein. The table has hundreds of thousands of distinct CDR3 sequences, approximately 21% seen once. The germline CDR1 and CDR2 sequences are LGHDT and YNNKEL (reference sequence). With V trimmed by 0 bases and J by 8 bases, 12 bases remained unmatched. The CDR3 spans 17 residues. The rearrangement uses TRBV3-1 and TRBJ2-1; 8 bases match TRBD2. The receptor was derived from a man between 65 and 85 years old in good health. The specimen sequenced was blood. In DNA form, the CDR3 reads TGTGCCAGCAGCCAAGATGGGAGAGCGGGAGTATTCGATGAGCAGTTCTTC. Encoded protein: CASSQDGRAGVFDEQFF.